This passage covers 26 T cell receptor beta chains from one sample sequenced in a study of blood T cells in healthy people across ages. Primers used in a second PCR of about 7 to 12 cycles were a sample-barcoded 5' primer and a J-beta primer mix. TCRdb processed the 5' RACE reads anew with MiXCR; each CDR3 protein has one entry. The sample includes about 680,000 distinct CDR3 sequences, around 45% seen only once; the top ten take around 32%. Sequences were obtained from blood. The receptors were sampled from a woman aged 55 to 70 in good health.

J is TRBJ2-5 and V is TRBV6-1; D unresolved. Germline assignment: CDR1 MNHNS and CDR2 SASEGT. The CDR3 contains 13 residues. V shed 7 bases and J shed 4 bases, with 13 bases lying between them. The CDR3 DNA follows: TGTGCCAGCACCCGTAGCTTCCGAGAGACCCAGTACTTC. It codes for CASTRSFRETQYF.

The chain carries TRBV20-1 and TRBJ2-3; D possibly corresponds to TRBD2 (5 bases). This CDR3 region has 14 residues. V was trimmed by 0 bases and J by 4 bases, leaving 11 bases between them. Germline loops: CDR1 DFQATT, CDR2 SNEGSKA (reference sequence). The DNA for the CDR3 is TGCAGTGCTAGAGATCTAAGCGGTTCAGATACGCAGTATTTT. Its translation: CSARDLSGSDTQYF.

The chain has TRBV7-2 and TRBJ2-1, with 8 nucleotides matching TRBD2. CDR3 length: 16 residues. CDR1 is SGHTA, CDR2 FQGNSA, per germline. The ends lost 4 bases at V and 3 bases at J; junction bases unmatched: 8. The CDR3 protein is CASSSRGGSVYNEQFF. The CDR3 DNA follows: TGTGCCAGCAGCTCCCGGGGGGGGTCCGTCTACAATGAGCAGTTCTTC. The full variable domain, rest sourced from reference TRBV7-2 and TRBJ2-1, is GAGVSQSPSNKVTEKGKDVELRCDPISGHTALYWYRQSLGQGLEFLIYFQGNSAPDKSGLPSDRFSAERTGGSVSTLTIQRTQQEDSAVYLCASSSRGGSVYNEQFFGPGTRLTVL.

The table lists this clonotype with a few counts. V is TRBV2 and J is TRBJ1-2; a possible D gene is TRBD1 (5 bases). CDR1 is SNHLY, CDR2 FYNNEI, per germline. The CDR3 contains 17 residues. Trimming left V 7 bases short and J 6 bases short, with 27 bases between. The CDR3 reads CASTRNSGRANSNGYTF. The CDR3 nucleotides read TGTGCCAGCACCAGAAACAGTGGCAGGGCAAATTCAAATGGCTACACCTTC.

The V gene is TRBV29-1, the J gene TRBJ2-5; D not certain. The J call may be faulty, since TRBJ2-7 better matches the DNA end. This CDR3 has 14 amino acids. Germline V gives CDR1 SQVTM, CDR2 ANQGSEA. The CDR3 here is CSVAGWKKGYEQYF. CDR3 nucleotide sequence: TGCAGCGTTGCCGGATGGAAAAAGGGCTACGAGCAGTACTTC.

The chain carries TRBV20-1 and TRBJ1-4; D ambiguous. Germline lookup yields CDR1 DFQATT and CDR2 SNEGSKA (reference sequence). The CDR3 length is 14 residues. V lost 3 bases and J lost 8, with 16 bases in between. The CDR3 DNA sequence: TGCAGTGCTAGCCGGGCCCACAAGAGGGAAAAACTGTTTTTT. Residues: CSASRAHKREKLFF.

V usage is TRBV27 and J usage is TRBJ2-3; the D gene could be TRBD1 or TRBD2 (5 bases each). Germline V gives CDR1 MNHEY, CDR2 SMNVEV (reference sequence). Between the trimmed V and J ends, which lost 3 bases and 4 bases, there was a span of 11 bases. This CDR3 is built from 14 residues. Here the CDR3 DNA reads TGTGCCAGCAGTTTGGTCTTGGGACCAGATACGCAGTATTTT. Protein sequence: CASSLVLGPDTQYF.

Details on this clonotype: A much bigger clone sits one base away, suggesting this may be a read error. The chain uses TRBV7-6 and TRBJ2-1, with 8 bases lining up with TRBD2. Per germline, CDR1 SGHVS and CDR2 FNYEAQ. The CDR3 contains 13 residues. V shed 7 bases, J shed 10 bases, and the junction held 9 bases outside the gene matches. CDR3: CASNFSGRSEQFF. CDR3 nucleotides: TGTGCCAGCAACTTCAGCGGGAGATCCGAGCAGTTCTTC.

The CDR3 loop is CSARDGYSQETQYF. In nucleotides, the CDR3 is TGCAGTGCTAGAGATGGGTACTCTCAAGAGACCCAGTACTTC. V gene TRBV20-1 combines with J gene TRBJ2-5, with no clear D. CDR3 length: 14 residues. The germline gives CDR1 DFQATT, CDR2 SNEGSKA (reference sequence). V gave up 0 bases and J gave up 2 bases, with 10 bases separating them.

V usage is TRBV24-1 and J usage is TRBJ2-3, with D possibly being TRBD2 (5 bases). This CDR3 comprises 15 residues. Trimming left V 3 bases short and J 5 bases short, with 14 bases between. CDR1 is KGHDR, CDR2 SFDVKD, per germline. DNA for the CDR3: TGTGCCACCAGTGATCCCCGGGCCGGGGAAGATACGCAGTATTTT. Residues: CATSDPRAGEDTQYF.

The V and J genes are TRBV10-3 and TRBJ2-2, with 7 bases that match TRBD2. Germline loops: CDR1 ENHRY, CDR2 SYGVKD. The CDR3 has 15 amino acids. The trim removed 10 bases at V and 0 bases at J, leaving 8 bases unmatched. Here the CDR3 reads CATLTSPTNTGELFF. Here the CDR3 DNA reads TGTGCCACCCTGACTAGCCCTACGAACACCGGGGAGCTGTTTTTT.

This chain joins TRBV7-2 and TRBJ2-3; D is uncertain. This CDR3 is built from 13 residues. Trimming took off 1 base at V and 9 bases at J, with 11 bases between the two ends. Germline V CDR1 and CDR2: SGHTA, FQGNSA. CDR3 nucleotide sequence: TGTGCCAGCAGCTTAGAACAAATGGGCACGCAGTATTTT. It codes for CASSLEQMGTQYF.

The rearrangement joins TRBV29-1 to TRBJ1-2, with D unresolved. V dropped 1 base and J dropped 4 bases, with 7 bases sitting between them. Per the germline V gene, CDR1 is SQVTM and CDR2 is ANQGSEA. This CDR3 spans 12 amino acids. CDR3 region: CSVEGGSYGYTF. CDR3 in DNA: TGCAGCGTTGAAGGGGGTTCCTATGGCTACACCTTC.

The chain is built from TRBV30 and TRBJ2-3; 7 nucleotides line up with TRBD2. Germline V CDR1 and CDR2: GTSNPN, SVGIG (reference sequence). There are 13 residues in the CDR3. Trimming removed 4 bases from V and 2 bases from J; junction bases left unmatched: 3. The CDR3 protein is CAWTAGVTDTQYF. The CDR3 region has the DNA TGTGCCTGGACTGCGGGAGTCACAGATACGCAGTATTTT. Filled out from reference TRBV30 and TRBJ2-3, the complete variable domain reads SQTIHQWPATLVQPVGSPLSLECTVEGTSNPNLYWYRQAAGRGLQLLFYSVGIGQISSEVPQNLSASRPQDRQFILSSKKLLLSDSGFYLCAWTAGVTDTQYFGPGTRLTVL.

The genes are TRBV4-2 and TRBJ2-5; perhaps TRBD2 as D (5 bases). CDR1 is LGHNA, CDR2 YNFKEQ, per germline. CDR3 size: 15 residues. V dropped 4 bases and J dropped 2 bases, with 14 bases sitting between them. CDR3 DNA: TGTGCCAGCAGCCCCCTCCGAACTAGTCAAGAGACCCAGTACTTC. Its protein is CASSPLRTSQETQYF.

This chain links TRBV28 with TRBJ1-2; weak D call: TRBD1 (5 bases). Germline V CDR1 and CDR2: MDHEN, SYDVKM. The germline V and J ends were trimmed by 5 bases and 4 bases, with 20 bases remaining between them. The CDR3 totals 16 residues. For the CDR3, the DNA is TGTGCCAGCAGTCCAGTGACAGAATTCCTAATCTATGGCTACACCTTC. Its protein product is CASSPVTEFLIYGYTF.

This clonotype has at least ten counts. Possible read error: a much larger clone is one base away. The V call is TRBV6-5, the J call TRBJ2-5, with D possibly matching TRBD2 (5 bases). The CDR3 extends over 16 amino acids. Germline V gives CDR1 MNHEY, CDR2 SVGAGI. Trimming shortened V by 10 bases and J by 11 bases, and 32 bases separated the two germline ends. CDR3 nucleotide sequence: TGTGCCACCAAACGGGGATGGGAAAGGGTGGGCAATGAGCAGTACTTC. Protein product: CATKRGWERVGNEQYF.

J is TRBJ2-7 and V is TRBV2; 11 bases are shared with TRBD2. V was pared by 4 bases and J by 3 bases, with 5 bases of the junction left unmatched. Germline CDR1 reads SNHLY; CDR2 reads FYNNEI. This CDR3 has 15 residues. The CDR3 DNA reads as TGTGCCAGCAGTGCTGGTGGACTAGCGGGCTACGAGCAGTACTTC. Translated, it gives CASSAGGLAGYEQYF.

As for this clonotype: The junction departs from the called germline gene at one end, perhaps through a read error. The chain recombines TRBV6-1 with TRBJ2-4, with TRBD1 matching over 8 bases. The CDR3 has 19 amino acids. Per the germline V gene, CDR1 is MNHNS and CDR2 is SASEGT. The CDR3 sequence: CAGSHHPRQGIGLRNIQYF. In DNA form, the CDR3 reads TGTGCCGGCAGCCACCACCCAAGACAGGGGATAGGTTTGCGAAACATTCAGTACTTC.

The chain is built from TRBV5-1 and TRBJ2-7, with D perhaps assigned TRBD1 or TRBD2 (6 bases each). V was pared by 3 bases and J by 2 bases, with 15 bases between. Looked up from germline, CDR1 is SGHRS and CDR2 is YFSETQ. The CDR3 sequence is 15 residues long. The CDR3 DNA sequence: TGCGCCAGCAGCTCCGCGGGACAATCCCCCTACGAGCAGTACTTC. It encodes CASSSAGQSPYEQYF. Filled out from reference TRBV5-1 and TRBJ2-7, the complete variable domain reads KAGVTQTPRYLIKTRGQQVTLSCSPISGHRSVSWYQQTPGQGLQFLFEYFSETQRNKGNFPGRFSGRQFSNSRSEMNVSTLELGDSALYLCASSSAGQSPYEQYFGPGTRLTVT.

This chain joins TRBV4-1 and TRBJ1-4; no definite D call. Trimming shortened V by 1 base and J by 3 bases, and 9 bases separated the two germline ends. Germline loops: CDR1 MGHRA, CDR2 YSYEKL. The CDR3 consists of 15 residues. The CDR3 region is CASSQVITANEKLFF. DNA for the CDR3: TGCGCCAGCAGCCAAGTGATCACAGCTAATGAAAAACTGTTTTTT.

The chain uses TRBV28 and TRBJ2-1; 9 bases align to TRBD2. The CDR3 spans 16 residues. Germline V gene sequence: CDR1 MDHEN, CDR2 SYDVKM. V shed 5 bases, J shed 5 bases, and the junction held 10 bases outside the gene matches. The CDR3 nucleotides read TGTGCCAGCAGTCCAATCGGGACTAGCAAGGACAATGAGCAGTTCTTC. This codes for CASSPIGTSKDNEQFF.

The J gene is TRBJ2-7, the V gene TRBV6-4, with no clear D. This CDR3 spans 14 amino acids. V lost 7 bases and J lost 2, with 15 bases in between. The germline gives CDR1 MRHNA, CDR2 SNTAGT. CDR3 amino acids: CASNRWVIPYEQYF. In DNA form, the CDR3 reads TGTGCCAGCAACAGATGGGTCATTCCCTACGAGCAGTACTTC.

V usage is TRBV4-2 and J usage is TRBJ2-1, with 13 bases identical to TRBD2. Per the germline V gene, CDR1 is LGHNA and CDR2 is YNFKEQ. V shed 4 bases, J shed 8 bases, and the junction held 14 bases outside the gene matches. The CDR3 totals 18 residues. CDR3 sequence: CASSRGPIWTSGSDEQFF. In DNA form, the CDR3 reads TGTGCCAGCAGCCGAGGGCCGATTTGGACTAGCGGGAGTGATGAGCAGTTCTTC.

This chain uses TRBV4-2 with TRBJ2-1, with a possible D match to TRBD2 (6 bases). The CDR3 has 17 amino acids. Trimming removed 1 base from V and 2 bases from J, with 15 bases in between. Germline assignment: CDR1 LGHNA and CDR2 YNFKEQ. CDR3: CASSQGPGSGPYNEQFF. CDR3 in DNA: TGTGCCAGCAGCCAAGGTCCCGGGAGCGGGCCCTACAATGAGCAGTTCTTC.

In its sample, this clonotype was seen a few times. The CDR3 nucleotides read TGTGCCAGCAGTTTCGAGGGATGGGGACTGTTTTTT. It is translated as CASSFEGWGLFF. The chain links TRBV12-3 or TRBV12-4 to TRBJ1-4, with unresolved D. The CDR3 is made up of 12 amino acids. V was shortened by 3 bases and J by 13 bases, with 12 bases between the two germline ends.